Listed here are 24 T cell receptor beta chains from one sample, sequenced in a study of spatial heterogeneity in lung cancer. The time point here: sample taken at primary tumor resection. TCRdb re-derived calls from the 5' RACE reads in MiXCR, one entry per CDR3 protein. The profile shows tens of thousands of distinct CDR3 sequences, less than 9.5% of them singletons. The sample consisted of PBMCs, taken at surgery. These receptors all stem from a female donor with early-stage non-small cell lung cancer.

The DNA for the CDR3 is TGCAGTGCTAGAGACTCGTCGCGGGCATCATGGAATGAGCAGTTCTTC. Translated, it gives CSARDSSRASWNEQFF. The rearrangement links TRBV20-1 to TRBJ2-1, with D possibly matching TRBD2 (5 bases). The CDR3 has 16 residues. V dropped 0 bases and J dropped 7 bases, with 19 bases sitting between them. The germline CDR1 and CDR2 sequences are DFQATT and SNEGSKA (reference sequence).

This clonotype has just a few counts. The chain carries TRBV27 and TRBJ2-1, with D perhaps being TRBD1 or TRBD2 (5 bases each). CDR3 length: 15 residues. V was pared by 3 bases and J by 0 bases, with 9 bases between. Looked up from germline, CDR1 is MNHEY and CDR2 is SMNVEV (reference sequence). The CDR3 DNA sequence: TGTGCCAGCAGTTTCGAGGGGAGCTCCTACAATGAGCAGTTCTTC. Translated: CASSFEGSSYNEQFF.

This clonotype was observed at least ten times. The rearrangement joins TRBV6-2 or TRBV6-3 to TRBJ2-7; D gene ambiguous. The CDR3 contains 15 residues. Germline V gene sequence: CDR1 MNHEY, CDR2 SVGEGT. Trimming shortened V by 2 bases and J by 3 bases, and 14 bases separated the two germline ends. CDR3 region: CASSYATGPFYEQYF. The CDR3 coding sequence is TGTGCCAGCAGTTACGCGACGGGCCCTTTCTACGAGCAGTACTTC.

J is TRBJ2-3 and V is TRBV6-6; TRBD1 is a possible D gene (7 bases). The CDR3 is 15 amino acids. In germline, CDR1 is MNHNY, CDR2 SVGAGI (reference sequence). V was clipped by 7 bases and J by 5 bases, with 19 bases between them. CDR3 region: CASTNTGEEIDTQYF. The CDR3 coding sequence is TGTGCCAGCACAAATACAGGGGAGGAGATAGATACGCAGTATTTT.

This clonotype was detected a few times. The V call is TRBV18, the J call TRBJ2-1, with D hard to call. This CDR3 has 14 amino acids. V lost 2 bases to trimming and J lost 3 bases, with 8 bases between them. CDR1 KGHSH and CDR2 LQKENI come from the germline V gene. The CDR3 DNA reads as TGTGCCAGCTCACCATCCGGAGTCTACAATGAGCAGTTCTTC. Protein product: CASSPSGVYNEQFF. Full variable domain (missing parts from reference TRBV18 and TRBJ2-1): NAGVMQNPRHLVRRRGQEARLRCSPMKGHSHVYWYRQLPEEGLKFMVYLQKENIIDESGMPKERFSAEFPKEGPSILRIQQVVRGDSAAYFCASSPSGVYNEQFFGPGTRLTVL.

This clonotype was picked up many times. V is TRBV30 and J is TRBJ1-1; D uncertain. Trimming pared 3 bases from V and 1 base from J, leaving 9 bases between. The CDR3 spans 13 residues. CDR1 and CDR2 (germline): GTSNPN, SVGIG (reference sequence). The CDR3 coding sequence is TGTGCCTGGAGAGGCAAAAGGAACACTGAAGCTTTCTTT. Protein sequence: CAWRGKRNTEAFF.

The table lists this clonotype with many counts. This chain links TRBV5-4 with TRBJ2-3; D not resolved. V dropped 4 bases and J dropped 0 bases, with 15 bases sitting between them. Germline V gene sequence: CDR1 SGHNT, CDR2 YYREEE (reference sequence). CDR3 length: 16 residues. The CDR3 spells CASSQVSGRSTDTQYF. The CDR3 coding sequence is TGTGCCAGCAGCCAAGTCTCCGGACGGAGCACAGATACGCAGTATTTT. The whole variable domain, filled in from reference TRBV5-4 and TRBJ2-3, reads ETGVTQSPTHLIKTRGQQVTLRCSSQSGHNTVSWYQQALGQGPQFIFQYYREEENGRGNFPPRFSGLQFPNYSSELNVNALELDDSALYLCASSQVSGRSTDTQYFGPGTRLTVL.

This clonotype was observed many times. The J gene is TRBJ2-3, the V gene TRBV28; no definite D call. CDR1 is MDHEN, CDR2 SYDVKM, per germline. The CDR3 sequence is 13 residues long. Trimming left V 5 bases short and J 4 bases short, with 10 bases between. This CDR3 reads CASSLTPPDTQYF. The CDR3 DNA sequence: TGTGCCAGCAGTCTGACACCCCCAGATACGCAGTATTTT.

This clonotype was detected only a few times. The CDR3 here is CASRAGTSTDTQYF. The CDR3 DNA follows: TGCGCCAGCAGGGCGGGAACTAGCACAGATACGCAGTATTTT. The V gene is TRBV5-1, the J gene TRBJ2-3; possible D gene TRBD2, 6 bases. This CDR3 is 14 amino acids long. The V gene's germline CDR1 is SGHRS and CDR2 YFSETQ. Trimming removed 5 bases at V and 0 bases at J, with 10 bases between.

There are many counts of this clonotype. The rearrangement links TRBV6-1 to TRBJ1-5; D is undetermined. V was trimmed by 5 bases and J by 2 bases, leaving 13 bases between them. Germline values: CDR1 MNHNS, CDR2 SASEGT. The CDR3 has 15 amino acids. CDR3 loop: CASSRGSVGNQPQHF. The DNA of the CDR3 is TGTGCCAGCAGTAGAGGGTCCGTGGGCAATCAGCCCCAGCATTTT.

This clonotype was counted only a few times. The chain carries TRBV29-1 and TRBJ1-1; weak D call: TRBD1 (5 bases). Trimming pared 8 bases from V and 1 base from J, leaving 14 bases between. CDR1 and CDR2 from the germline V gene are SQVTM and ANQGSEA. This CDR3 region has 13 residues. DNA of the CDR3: TGCAGCCCCTGGGACTTCCCGAACACTGAAGCTTTCTTT. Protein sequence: CSPWDFPNTEAFF.

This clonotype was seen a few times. This chain's CDR3 is CASSPQPYNEQFF. DNA of the CDR3: TGTGCCAGCTCACCCCAACCTTACAATGAGCAGTTCTTC. This rearrangement joins TRBV18 to TRBJ2-1; no definite D call. Germline V CDR1 and CDR2: KGHSH, LQKENI. The CDR3 extends over 13 amino acids. V dropped 3 bases and J dropped 4 bases, with 7 bases sitting between them.

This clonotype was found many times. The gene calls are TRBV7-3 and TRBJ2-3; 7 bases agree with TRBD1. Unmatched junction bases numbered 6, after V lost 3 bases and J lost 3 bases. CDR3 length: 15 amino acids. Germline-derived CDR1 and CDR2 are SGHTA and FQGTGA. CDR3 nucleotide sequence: TGTGCCAGCAGCTTTACAGGGGACCTTACAGATACGCAGTATTTT. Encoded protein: CASSFTGDLTDTQYF.

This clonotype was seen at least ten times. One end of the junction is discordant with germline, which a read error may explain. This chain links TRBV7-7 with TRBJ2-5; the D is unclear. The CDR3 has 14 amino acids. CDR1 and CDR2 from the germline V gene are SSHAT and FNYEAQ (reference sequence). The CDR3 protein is CASSLVPGQETQYF. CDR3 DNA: TGTGCTAGCAGCTTAGTCCCGGGTCAAGAGACCCAGTACTTC.

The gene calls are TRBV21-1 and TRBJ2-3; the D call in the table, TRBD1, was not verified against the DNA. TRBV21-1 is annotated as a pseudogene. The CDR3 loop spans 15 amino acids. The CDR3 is CASSTGDRSTDTQYF. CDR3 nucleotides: TGTGCCAGCAGCACCGGGGACAGGAGCACAGATACGCAGTATTTT.

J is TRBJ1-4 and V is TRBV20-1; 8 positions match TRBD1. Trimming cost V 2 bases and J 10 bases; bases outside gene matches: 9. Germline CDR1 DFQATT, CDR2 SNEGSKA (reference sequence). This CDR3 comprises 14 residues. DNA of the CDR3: TGCAGTGCTAGAACGACAGGGGTCAGCGGAAAACTGTTTTTT. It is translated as CSARTTGVSGKLFF.

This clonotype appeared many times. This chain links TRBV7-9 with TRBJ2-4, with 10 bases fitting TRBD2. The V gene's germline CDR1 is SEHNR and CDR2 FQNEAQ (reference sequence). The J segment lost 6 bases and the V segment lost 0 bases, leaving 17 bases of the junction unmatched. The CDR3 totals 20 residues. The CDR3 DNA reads TGTGCCAGCAGCTTAGCGTGGGGGACTAGCGAGCGCGCTAGCCCAAACATTCAGTACTTC. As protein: CASSLAWGTSERASPNIQYF.

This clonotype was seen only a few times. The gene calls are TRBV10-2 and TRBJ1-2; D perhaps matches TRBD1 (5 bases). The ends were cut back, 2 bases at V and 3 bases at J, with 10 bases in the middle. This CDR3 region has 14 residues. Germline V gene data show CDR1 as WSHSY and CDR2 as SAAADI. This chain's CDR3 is CASSENRPYYGYTF. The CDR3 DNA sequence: TGCGCCAGCAGTGAGAACAGGCCTTACTATGGCTACACCTTC.

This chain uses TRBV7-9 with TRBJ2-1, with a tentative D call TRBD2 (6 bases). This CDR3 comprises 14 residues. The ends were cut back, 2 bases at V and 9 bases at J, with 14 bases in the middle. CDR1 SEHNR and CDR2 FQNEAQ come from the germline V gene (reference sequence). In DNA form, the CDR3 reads TGTGCCAGCAGCTTATTGGAGCGGGCTGGTGAGCAGTTCTTC. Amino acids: CASSLLERAGEQFF. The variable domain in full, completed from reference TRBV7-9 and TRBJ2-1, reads DTGVSQNPRHKITKRGQNVTFRCDPISEHNRLYWYRQTLGQGPEFLTYFQNEAQLEKSRLLSDRFSAERPKGSFSTLEIQRTEQGDSAMYLCASSLLERAGEQFFGPGTRLTVL.

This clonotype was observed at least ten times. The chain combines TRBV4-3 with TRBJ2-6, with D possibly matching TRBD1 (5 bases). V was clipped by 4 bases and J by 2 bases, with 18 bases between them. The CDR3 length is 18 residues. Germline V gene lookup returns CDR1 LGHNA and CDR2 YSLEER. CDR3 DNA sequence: TGCGCCAGCAGCCCGAAGGTTGGCAGGGCAGCTGGGGCCAACGTCCTGACTTTC. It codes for CASSPKVGRAAGANVLTF.

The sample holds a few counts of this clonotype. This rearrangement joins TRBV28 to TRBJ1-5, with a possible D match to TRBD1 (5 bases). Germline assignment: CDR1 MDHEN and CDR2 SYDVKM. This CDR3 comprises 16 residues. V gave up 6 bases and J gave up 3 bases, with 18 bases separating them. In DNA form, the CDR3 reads TGTGCCAGCAGACCACAGGCACCACGGGCCAATCAGCCCCAGCATTTT. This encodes CASRPQAPRANQPQHF.

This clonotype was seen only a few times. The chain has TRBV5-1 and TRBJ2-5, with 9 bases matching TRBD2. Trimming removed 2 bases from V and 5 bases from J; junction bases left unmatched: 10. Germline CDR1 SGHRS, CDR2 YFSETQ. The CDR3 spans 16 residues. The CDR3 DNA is TGCGCCAGCAGCTTTGAAGGCGGGGGGGCCTTGGAGACCCAGTACTTC. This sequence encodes CASSFEGGGALETQYF.

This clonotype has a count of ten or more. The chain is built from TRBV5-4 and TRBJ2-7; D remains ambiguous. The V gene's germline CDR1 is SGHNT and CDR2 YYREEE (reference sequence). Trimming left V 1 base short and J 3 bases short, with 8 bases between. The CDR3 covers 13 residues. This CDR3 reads CASSLNHGYEQYF. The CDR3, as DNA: TGTGCCAGCAGCTTGAATCACGGCTACGAGCAGTACTTC.

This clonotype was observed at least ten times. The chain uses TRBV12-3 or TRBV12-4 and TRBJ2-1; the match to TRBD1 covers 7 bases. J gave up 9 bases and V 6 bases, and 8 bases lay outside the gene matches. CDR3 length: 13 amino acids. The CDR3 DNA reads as TGTGCCAGCAGACAACAGGGGAATCCTGAGCAGTTCTTC. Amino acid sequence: CASRQQGNPEQFF.